The 3 T cell receptor beta chains reported below all come from one sample, sequenced in a study of human T cells and chemical hapten exposure. Time point of the sample: patch test 3, about 24 weeks after DPC sensitization. As to treatment: therapeutic diphenylcyclopropenone sensitization with weekly scalp DPC. Via MiXCR, TCRdb re-called the RACE reads, giving one row per CDR3 protein. This table has 99,000 or so distinct CDR3 sequences, approximately 36% appearing once. Sequences were derived from whole blood, sampled in connection with sensitization to the hapten diphenylcyclopropenone (DPC). All receptors come from a man aged 35-49 years with alopecia areata. Some clones in this sample may be carry-over from other donors' samples.

This clonotype appeared a few times. V gene TRBV9 combines with J gene TRBJ2-4, with D maybe TRBD1 (5 bases). The CDR3 covers 15 residues. Trimming left V 0 bases short and J 1 base short, with 8 bases between. Germline V gene data show CDR1 as SGDLS and CDR2 as YYNGEE. CDR3 region: CASSVEGAAKNIQYF. The DNA for the CDR3 is TGTGCCAGCAGCGTAGAAGGGGCGGCCAAAAACATTCAGTACTTC.

This clonotype was counted only a few times. The chain has TRBV12-3 or TRBV12-4 and TRBJ2-3; 16 bases agree with TRBD2. Trimming cost V 6 bases and J 2 bases; bases outside gene matches: 5. This CDR3 has 17 residues. CDR3 in amino acids: CASSSGLAGGFTDTQYF. The CDR3 bases are TGTGCCAGCAGCTCGGGACTAGCGGGAGGGTTCACAGATACGCAGTATTTT.

This clonotype was observed once. The chain links TRBV20-1 to TRBJ1-2; possible D gene TRBD1, 6 bases. V lost 0 bases, J lost 2 bases, and 13 bases lay in between. The CDR3 is 15 residues long. Per the germline V gene, CDR1 is DFQATT and CDR2 is SNEGSKA (reference sequence). The CDR3 is CSARDINGGNYGYTF. CDR3 coding DNA: TGCAGTGCTAGAGATATAAATGGGGGCAACTATGGCTACACCTTC.